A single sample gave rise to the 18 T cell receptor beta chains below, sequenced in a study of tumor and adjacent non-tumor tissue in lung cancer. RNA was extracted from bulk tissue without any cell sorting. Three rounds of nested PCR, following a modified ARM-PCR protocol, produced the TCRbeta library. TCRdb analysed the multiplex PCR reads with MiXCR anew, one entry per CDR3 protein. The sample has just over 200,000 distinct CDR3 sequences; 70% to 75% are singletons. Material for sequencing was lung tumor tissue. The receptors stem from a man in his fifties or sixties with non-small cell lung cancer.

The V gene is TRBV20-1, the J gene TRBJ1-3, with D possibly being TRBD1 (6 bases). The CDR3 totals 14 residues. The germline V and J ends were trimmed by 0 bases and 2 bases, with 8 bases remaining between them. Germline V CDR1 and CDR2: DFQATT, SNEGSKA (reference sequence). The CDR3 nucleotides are TGCAGTGCTAGAGACCCAGGGGCTGGAAACACCATATATTTT. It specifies CSARDPGAGNTIYF.

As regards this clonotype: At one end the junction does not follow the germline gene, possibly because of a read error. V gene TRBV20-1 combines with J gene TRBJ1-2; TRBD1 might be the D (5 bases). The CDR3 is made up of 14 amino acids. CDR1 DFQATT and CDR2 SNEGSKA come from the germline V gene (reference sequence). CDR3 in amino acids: CSAAMGRMDYAYTF. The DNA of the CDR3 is TGCAGTGCTGCGATGGGGCGTATGGACTATGCCTACACCTTC.

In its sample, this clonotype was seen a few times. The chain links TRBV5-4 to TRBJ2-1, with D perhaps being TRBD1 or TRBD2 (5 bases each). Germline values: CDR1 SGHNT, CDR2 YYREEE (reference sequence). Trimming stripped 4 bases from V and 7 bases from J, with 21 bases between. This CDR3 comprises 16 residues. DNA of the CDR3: TGTGCCAGCAGCAATTCGATCGCGAGGGGCTATAATGAGCAGTTCTTC. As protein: CASSNSIARGYNEQFF.

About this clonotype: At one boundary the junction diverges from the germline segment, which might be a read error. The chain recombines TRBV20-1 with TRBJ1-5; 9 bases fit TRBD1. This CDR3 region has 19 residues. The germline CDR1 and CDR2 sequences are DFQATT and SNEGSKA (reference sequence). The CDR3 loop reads CSARGGFLLTGGSNQPRHF. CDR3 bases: TGCAGTGCTAGGGGGGGTTTTCTACTGACAGGGGGTAGCAATCAGCCCCGGCATTTT.

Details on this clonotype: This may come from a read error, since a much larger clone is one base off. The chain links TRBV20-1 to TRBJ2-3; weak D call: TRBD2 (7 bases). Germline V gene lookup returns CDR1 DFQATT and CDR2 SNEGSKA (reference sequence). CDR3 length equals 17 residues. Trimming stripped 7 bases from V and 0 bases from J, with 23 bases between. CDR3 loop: CSVREAGARHSTDTQYF. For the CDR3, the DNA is TGCAGTGTTAGGGAGGCGGGGGCCCGCCATAGCACAGATACGCAGTATTTT.

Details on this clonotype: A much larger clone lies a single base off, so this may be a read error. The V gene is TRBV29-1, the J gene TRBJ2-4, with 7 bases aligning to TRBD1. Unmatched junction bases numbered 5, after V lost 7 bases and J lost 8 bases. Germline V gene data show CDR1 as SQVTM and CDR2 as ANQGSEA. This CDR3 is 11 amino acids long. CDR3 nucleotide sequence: TGCAGCGGTGTGACAGGGCACATTCAGTACTTC. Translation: CSGVTGHIQYF.

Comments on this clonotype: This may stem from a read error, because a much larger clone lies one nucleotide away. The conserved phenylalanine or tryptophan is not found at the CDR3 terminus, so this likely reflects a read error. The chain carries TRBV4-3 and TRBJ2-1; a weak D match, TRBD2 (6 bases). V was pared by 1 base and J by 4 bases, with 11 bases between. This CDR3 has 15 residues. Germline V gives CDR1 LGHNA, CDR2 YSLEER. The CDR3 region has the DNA TGCGCCAGCAGCCAAGCCGGGAGTGGTTACAATGAGCAGTTCCTC. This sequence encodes CASSQAGSGYNEQFL.

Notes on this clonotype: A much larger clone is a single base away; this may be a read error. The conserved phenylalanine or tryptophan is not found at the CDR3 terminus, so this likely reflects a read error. CDR3 DNA sequence: TGTGCCAGCAGTTACTCGATCCCAGGGATCTCTGGAAACACCATATATCTT. As protein: CASSYSIPGISGNTIYL. J is TRBJ1-3 and V is TRBV6-5; weak D call: TRBD1 (5 bases). Germline-derived CDR1 and CDR2 are MNHEY and SVGAGI. V was cut by 0 bases and J by 0 bases, with 12 bases left in between. The CDR3 loop spans 17 amino acids.

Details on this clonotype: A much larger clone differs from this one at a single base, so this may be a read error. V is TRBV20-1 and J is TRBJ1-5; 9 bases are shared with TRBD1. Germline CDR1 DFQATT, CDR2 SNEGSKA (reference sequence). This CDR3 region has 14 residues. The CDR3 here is CSAKTGGLNHPQHF. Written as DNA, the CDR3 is TGCAGTGCAAAGACAGGGGGTCTCAATCATCCCCAGCATTTT.

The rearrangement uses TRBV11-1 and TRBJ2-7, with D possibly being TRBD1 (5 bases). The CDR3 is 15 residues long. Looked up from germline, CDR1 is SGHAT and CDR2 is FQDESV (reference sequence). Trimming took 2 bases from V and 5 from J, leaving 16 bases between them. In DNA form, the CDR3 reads TGTGCCAGCAGCTTATGGGGCAAGGGGCGCGACGAGCAGTACTTC. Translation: CASSLWGKGRDEQYF.

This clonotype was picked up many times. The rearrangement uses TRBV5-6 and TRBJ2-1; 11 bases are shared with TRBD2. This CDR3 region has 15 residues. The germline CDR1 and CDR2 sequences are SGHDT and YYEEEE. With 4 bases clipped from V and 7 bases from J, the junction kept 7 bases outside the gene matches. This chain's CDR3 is CASSPTSGAQNEQFF. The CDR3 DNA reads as TGTGCCAGCAGCCCGACTAGCGGGGCACAAAATGAGCAGTTCTTC.

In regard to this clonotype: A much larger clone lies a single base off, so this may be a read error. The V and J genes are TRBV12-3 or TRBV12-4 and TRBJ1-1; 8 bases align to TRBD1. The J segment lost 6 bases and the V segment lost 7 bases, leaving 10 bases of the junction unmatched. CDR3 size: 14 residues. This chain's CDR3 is CASTTRTGFSEAFF. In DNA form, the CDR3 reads TGTGCCAGCACCACACGGACAGGGTTTTCTGAAGCTTTCTTT.

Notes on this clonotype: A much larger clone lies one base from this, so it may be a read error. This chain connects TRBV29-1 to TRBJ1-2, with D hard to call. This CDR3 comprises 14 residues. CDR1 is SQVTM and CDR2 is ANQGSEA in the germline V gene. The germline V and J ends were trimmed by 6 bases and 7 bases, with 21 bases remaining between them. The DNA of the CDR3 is TGCAGCGTACCAACCGGGATAGACCTGCCTGGCTACACCTTC. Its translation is CSVPTGIDLPGYTF.

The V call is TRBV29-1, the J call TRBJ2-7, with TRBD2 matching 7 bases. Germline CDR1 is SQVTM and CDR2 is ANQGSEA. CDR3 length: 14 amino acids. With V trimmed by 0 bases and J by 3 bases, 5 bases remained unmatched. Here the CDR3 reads CSVEDRGVNYEQYF. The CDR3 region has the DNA TGCAGCGTTGAAGATCGGGGGGTAAACTACGAGCAGTACTTC.

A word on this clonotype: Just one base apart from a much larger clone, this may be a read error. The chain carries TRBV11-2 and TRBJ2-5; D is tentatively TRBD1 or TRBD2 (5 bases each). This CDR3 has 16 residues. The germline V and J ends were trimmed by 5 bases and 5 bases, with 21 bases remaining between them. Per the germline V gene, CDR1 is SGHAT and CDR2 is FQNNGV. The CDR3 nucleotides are TGTGCCAGCAGCGAGGGGACCACTGAAGAGATTGAGACCCAGTACTTC. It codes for CASSEGTTEEIETQYF.

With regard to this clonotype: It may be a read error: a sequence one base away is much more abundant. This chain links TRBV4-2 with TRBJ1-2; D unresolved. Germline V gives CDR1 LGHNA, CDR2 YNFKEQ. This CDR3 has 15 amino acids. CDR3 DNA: TGTGCCAGCAGCCAGACGACCGCCGTGGGTTATGGCTACAACTTC. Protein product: CASSQTTAVGYGYNF.

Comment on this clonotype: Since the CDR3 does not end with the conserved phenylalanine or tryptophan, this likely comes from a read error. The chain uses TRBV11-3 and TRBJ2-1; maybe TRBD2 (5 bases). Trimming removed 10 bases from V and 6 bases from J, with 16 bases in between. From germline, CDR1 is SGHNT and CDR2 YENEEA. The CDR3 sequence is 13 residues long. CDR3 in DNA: TGTGCCATCTCCCGGGAATTTCGCAATGAGCAGTTCCTC. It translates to CAISREFRNEQFL.

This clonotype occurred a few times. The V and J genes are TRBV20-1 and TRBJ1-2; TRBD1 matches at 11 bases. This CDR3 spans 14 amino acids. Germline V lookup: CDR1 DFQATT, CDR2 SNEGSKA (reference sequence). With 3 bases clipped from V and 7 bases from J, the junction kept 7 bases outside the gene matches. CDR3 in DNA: TGCAGTGCTAGTGGACAGGGGGCGTTTGGTGGCTACACCTTC. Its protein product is CSASGQGAFGGYTF.